This TCR beta chain is drawn from a study of blood T cell repertoires in COVID-19. Whole-study context: Samples representing acute and convalescent COVID-19 were sourced from the United States, Italy and Spain. Sources were T cells, B-cell-depleted T cells, or PBMCs; the material itself was cDNA or gDNA.

J gave up 0 bases and V 4 bases, and 9 bases lay outside the gene matches. The CDR3 has 17 residues. Germline V CDR1 and CDR2: ENHRY, SYGVKD. Per the original data handling: Amplifying reference gene primers gave estimates of nucleated cell counts. TCRdb's copy holds only in-frame clones and misses some; the assay was immunoSEQ multiplex PCR. For V, J and clone size, that table is used; D and trimming come from the DNA. Among 200,000 to 300,000 clones listed, 86% were seen once. The sample taken for sequencing was peripheral blood. The chain joins TRBV10-3 to TRBJ1-2, with TRBD1 matching over 9 bases. The TCR was taken from a man aged 30-40 years with active or convalescent COVID-19. The CDR3 sequence is CAISARDRVEANYGYTF. Here the CDR3 DNA reads TGTGCCATCAGTGCCCGGGACAGGGTTGAGGCTAACTATGGCTACACCTTC.